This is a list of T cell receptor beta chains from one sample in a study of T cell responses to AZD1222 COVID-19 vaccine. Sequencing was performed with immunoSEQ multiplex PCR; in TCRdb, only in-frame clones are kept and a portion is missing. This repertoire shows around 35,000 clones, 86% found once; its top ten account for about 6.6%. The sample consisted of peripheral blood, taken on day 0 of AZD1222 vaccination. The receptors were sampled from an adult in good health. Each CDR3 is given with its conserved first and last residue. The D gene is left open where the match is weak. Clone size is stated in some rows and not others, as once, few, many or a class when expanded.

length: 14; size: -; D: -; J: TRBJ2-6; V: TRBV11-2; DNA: TGTGCCAGCAGCCCCAGCTCTGGGGCCAACGTCCTGACTTTC; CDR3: CASSPSSGANVLTF
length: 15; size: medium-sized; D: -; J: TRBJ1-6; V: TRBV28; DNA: TGTGCCAGCAGTTTGGCGCAGGAAATTAATTCACCCCTCCACTTT; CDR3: CASSLAQEINSPLHF
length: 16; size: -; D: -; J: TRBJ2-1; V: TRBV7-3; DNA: TGTGCCAGCAGCTTAAAAGGGGCGTCCCGTTACAATGAGCAGTTCTTC; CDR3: CASSLKGASRYNEQFF
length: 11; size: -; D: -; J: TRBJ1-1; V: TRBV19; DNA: TGTGCCAGTAGGTGGGGCACTGAAGCTTTCTTT; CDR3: CASRWGTEAFF
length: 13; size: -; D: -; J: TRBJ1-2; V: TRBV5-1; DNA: TGCGCCAGCAGCTTGGACGGCCCCCCTGGCTACACCTTC; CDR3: CASSLDGPPGYTF
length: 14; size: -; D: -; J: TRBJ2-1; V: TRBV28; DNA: TGTGCCAGCAGTTTCGTCCCTAACTACAATGAGCAGTTCTTC; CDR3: CASSFVPNYNEQFF
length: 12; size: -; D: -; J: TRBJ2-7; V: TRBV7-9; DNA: TGTGCCAGCAGCCCTCGGGCCCACGAGCAGTACTTC; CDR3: CASSPRAHEQYF
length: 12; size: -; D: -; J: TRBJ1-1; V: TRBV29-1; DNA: TGCAGCTCCCGGGACACGAACACTGAAGCTTTCTTT; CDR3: CSSRDTNTEAFF
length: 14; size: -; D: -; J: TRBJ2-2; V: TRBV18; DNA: TGTGCCAGCTCACTGGACATGGGGACCGGGGAGCTGTTTTTT; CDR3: CASSLDMGTGELFF
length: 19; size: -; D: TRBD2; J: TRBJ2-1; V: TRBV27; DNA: TGTGCCAGCAGTCCAGGACTAGCGGGAGGAAGGAGCTCCTACAATGAGCAGTTCTTC; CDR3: CASSPGLAGGRSSYNEQFF
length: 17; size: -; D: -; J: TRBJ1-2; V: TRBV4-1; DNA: TGCGCCAGCAGCCAAGCGTCTTTAGGGGCAGGGGCCCTTGGCTACACCTTC; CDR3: CASSQASLGAGALGYTF
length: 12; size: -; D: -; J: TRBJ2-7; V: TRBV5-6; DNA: TGTGCCAGCAGCTTAAAGGGCTACGAGCAGTACTTC; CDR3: CASSLKGYEQYF
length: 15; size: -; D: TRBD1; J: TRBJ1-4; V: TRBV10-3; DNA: TGTGCCATCAGTGAAACACAGGGGGCTAATGAAAAACTGTTTTTT; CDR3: CAISETQGANEKLFF
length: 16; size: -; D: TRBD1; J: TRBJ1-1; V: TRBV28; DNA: TGTGCCAGCAGCCCCTCAGGGGGGACGAAGAAGCTTGAAGCTTTCTTT; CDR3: CASSPSGGTKKLEAFF
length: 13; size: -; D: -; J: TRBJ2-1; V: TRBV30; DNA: TGTGCCTCGTCCCTATCCTCCTACAATGAGCAGTTCTTC; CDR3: CASSLSSYNEQFF
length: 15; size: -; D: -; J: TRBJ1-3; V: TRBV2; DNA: TGTGCCAGCAGGGGAACAGGGAGGGCTGGAAACACCATATATTTT; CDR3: CASRGTGRAGNTIYF
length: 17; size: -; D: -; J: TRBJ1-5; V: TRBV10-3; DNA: TGTGCCATCAGTGTCGGCGGCGGCGGGGATGGCAATCAGCCCCAGCATTTT; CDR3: CAISVGGGGDGNQPQHF
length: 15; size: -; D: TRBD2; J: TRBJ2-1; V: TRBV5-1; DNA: TGCGCCAGCAGCTTGTTCGGGAGGAAAGACAATGAGCAGTTCTTC; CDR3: CASSLFGRKDNEQFF
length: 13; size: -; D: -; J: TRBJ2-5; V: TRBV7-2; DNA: TGTGCCAGCAGCTTAGCTGGGGGAGAGACCCAGTACTTC; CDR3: CASSLAGGETQYF
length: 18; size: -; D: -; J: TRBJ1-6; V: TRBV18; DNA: TGTGCCAGCTCACCAGGGGGGGCGCGGGGGCTCACTTCTTCACCCCTCCACTTT; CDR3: CASSPGGARGLTSSPLHF